What follows describes a single T cell receptor beta chain. FACS was used to enrich TEMRA cells, whereas the CD8+ and CD4+ T cells were obtained by negative isolation. The CDR3 length is 11 residues. The V end was cut by 4 bases, the J end by 3 bases, with 6 bases between. Germline V gene data show CDR1 as DFQATT and CDR2 as SNEGSKA (reference sequence). These data come from a study of CD8 T cells in Susac syndrome. With random hexamers, reverse transcription was performed on about 0.5 to 1 ug of RNA. TCRdb analysed the immunoSEQ multiplex PCR reads with MiXCR anew, one entry per CDR3 protein. Found here are more than 95,000 distinct CDR3 sequences, around 92% of them singletons; the top ten hold roughly 0.088%.

Sequenced input: CD4+ T cells from PBMCs. The sequence derives from a human donor with multiple sclerosis. V gene TRBV20-1 combines with J gene TRBJ1-1; D not certain. CDR3 sequence (DNA): TGCAGTGCTAATCGGGACACTGAAGCTTTCTTT. Its translation: CSANRDTEAFF.